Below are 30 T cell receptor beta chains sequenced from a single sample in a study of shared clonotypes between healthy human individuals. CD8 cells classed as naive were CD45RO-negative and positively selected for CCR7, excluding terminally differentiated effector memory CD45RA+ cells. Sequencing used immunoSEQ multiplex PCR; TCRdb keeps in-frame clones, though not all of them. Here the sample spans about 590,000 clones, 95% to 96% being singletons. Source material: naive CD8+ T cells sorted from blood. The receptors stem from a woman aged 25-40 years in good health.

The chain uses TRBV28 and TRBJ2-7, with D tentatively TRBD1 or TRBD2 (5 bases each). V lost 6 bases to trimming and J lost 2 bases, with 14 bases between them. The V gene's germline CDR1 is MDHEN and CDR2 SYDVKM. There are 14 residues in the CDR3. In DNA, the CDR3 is TGTGCCAGCAGATCCAGGTGGGGGACCTACGAGCAGTACTTC. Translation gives CASRSRWGTYEQYF.

The CDR3 sequence: CASSFSRAGRTGELFF. The DNA for the CDR3 is TGTGCCAGCAGCTTTTCCCGGGCCGGGAGAACCGGGGAGCTGTTTTTT. This chain connects TRBV5-6 to TRBJ2-2; tentative D call: TRBD2 (6 bases). The V end was cut by 2 bases, the J end by 5 bases, with 16 bases between. Germline loops: CDR1 SGHDT, CDR2 YYEEEE. The CDR3 extends over 16 amino acids.

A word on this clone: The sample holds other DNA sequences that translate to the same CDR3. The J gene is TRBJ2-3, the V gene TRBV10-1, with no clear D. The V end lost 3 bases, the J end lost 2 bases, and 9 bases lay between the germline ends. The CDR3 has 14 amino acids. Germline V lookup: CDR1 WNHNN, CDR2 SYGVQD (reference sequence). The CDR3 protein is CASSESRFTDTQYF. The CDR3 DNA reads TGCGCCAGCAGTGAATCCAGGTTCACAGATACGCAGTATTTT.

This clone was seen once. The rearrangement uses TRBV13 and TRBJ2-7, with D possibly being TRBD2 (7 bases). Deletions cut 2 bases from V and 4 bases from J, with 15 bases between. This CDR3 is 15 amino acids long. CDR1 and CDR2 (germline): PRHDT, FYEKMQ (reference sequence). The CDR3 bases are TGTGCCAGCAGCTTAAGGGGGGACTACCTGTACGAGCAGTACTTC. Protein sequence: CASSLRGDYLYEQYF.

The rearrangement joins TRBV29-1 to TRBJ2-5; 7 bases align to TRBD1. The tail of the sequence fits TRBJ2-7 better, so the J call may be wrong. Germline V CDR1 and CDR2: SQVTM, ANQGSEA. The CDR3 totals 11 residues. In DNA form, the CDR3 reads TGCAGCGTCGCCGACAGGGTCGAGCAGTACTTC. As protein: CSVADRVEQYF.

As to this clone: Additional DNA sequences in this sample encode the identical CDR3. The DNA for the CDR3 is TGTGCCAGTAGTATAGCAGGGAGGACTGAAGCTTTCTTT. Protein sequence: CASSIAGRTEAFF. The chain joins TRBV19 to TRBJ1-1; D perhaps matches TRBD1 (5 bases). The germline CDR1 and CDR2 sequences are LNHDA and SQIVND (reference sequence). The ends were cut back, 1 base at V and 5 bases at J, with 8 bases in the middle. The CDR3 is made up of 13 amino acids.

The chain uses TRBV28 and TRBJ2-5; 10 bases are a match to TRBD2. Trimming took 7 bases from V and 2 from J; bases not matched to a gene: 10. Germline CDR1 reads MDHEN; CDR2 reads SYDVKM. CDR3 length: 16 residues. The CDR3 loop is CASTWLTSGNQETQYF. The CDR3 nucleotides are TGTGCCAGCACATGGCTTACTAGCGGGAATCAAGAGACCCAGTACTTC.

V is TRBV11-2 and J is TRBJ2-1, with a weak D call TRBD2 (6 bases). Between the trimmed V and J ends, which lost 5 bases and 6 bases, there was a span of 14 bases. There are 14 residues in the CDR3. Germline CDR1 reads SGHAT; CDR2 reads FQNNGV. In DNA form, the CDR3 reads TGTGCCAGCAGCCGTACGGGGGTAGGCAATGAGCAGTTCTTC. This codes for CASSRTGVGNEQFF.

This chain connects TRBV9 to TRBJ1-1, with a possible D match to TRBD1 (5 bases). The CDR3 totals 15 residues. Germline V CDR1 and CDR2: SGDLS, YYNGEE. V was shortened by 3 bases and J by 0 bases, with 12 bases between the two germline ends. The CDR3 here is CASSEGTAMNTEAFF. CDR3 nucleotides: TGTGCCAGCAGCGAGGGGACGGCCATGAACACTGAAGCTTTCTTT.

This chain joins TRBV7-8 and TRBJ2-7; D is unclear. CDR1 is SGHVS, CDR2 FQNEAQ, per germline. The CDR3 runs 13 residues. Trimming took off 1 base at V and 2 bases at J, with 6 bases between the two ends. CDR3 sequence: CASSLVVAYEQYF. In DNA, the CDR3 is TGTGCCAGCAGCTTAGTGGTAGCCTACGAGCAGTACTTC.

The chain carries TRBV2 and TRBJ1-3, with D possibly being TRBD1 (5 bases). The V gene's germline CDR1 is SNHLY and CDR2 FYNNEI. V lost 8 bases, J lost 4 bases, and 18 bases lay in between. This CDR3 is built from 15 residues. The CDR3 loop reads CASSGAGTEGNTIYF. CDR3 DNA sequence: TGTGCCAGCTCCGGGGCCGGGACCGAAGGAAACACCATATATTTT.

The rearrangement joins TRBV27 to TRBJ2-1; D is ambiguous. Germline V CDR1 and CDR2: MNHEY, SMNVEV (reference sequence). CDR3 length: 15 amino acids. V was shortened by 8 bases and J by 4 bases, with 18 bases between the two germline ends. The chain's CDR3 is CASSLRAPLYNEQFF. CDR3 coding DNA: TGTGCCAGCTCCCTAAGGGCCCCTCTTTACAATGAGCAGTTCTTC.

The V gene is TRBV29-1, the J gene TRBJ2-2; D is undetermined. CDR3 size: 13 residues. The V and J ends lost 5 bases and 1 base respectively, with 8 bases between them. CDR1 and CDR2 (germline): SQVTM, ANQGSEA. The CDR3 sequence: CSVQDGNTGELFF. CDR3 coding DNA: TGCAGCGTTCAGGACGGGAACACCGGGGAGCTGTTTTTT.

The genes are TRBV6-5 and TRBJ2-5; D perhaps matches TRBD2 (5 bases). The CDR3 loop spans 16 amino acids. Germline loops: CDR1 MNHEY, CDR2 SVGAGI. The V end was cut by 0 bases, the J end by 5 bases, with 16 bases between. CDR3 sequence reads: CASSYSNTNWEETQYF. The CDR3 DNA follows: TGTGCCAGCAGTTACTCGAACACGAATTGGGAGGAGACCCAGTACTTC.

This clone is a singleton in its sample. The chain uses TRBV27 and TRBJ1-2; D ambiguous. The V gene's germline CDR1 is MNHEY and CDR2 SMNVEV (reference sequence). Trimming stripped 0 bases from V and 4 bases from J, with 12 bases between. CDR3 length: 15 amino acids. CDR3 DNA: TGTGCCAGCAGTTTATCAGGACGGAACTTCTATGGCTACACCTTC. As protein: CASSLSGRNFYGYTF.

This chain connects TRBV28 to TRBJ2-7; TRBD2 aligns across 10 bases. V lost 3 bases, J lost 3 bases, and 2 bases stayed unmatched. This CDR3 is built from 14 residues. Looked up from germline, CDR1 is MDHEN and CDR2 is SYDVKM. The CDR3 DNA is TGTGCCAGCAGTTTGAGACTAGCGGGCTACGAGCAGTACTTC. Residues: CASSLRLAGYEQYF. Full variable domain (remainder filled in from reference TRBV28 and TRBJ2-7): DVKVTQSSRYLVKRTGEKVFLECVQDMDHENMFWYRQDPGLGLRLIYFSYDVKMKEKGDIPEGYSVSREKKERFSLILESASTNQTSMYLCASSLRLAGYEQYFGPGTRLTVT.

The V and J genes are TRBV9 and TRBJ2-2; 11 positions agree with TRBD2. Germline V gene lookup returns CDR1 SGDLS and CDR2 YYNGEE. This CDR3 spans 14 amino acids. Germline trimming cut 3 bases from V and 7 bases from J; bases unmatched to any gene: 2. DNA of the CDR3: TGTGCCAGCAGCGGGGGGACTAGCGGCGGGGAGCTGTTTTTT. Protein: CASSGGTSGGELFF.

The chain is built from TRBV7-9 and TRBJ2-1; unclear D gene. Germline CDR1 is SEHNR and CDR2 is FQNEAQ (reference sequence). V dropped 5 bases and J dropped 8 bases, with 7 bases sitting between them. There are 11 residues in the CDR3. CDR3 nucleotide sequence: TGTGCCAGCAGCCCAGGCTATGAGCAGTTCTTC. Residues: CASSPGYEQFF.

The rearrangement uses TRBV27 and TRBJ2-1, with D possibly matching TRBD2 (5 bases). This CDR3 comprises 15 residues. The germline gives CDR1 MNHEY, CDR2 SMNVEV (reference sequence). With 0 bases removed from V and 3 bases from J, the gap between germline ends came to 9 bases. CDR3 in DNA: TGTGCCAGCAGTTTATCTACCGAGGGCTACAATGAGCAGTTCTTC. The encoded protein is CASSLSTEGYNEQFF.

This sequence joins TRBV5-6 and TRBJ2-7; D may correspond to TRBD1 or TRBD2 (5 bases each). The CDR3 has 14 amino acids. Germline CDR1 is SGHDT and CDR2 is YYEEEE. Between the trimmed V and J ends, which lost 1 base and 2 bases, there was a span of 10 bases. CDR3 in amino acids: CASSLWGMTYEQYF. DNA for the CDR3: TGTGCCAGCAGCTTGTGGGGGATGACCTACGAGCAGTACTTC.

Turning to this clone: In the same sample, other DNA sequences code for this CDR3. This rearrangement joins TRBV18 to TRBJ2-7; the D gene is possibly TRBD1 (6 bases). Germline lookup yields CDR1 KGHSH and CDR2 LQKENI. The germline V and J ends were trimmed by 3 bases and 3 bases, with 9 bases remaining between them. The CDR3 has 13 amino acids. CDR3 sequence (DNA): TGTGCCAGCTCACCGTCGGACAGCTACGAGCAGTACTTC. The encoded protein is CASSPSDSYEQYF.

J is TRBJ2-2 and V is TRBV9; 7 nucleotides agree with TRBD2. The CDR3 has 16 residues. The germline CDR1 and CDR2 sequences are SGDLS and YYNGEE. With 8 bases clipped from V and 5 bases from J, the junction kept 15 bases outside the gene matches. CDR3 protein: CASGEGGLAPTGELFF. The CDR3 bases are TGTGCCAGTGGGGAGGGCGGGCTAGCGCCTACCGGGGAGCTGTTTTTT.

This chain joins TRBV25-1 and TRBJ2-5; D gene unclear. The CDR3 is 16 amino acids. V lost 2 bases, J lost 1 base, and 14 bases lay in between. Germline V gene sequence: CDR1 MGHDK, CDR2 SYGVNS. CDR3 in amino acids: CASSEGVSSIQETQYF. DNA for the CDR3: TGTGCCAGCAGTGAAGGGGTCAGTAGTATCCAAGAGACCCAGTACTTC. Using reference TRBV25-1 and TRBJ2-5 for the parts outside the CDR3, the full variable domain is EADIYQTPRYLVIGTGKKITLECSQTMGHDKMYWYQQDPGMELHLIHYSYGVNSTEKGDLSSESTVSRIRTEHFPLTLESARPSHTSQYLCASSEGVSSIQETQYFGPGTRLLVL.

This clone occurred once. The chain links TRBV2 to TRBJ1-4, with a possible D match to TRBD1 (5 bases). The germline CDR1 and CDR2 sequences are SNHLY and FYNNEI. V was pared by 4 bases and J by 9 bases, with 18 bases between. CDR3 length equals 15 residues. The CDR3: CASSVWSSDTQKLFF. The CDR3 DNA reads TGTGCCAGCAGTGTTTGGTCCTCGGACACGCAAAAACTGTTTTTT.

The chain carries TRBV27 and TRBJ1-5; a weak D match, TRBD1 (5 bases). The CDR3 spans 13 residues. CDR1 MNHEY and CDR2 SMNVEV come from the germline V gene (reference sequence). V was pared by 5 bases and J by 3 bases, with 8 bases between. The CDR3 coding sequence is TGTGCCAGCAGTGACAGTTTCAATCAGCCCCAGCATTTT. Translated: CASSDSFNQPQHF.

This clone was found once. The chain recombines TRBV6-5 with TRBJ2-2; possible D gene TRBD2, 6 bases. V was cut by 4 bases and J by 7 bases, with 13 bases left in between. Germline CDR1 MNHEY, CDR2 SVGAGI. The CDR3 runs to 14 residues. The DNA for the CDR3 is TGTGCCAGCAGTTGGGGGGAGTTGGGCGGGGAGCTGTTTTTT. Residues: CASSWGELGGELFF.

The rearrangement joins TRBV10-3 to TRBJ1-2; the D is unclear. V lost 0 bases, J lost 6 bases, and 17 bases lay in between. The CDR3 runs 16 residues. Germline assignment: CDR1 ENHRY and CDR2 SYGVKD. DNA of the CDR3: TGTGCCATCAGTGAGTCGAACGCGAAAAATTCGGATGGCTACACCTTC. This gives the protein CAISESNAKNSDGYTF.

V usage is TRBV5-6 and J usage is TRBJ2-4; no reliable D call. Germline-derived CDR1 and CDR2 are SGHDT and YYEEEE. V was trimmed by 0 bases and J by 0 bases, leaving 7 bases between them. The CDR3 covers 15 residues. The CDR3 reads CASSLGAGAKNIQYF. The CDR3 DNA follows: TGTGCCAGCAGCTTGGGGGCAGGAGCCAAAAACATTCAGTACTTC. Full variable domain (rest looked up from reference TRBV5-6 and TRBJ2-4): DAGVTQSPTHLIKTRGQQVTLRCSPKSGHDTVSWYQQALGQGPQFIFQYYEEEERQRGNFPDRFSGHQFPNYSSELNVNALLLGDSALYLCASSLGAGAKNIQYFGAGTRLSVL.

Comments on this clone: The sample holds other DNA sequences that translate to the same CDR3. The CDR3: CASSHGQSYEQYF. DNA for the CDR3: TGTGCCAGCAGCCACGGACAGTCCTACGAGCAGTACTTC. V is TRBV27 and J is TRBJ2-7, with a tentative D call TRBD1 (6 bases). CDR1 and CDR2 from the germline V gene are MNHEY and SMNVEV (reference sequence). V lost 6 bases and J 1 base, leaving 10 bases between the germline ends. This CDR3 has 13 residues.

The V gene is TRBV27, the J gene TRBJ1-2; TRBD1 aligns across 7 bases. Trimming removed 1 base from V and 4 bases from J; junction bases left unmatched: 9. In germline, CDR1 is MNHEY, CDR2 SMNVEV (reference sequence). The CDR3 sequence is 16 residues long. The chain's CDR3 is CASSLYPGGGGYGYTF. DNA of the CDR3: TGTGCCAGCAGTTTATATCCAGGGGGTGGGGGCTATGGCTACACCTTC.